This T cell receptor (beta chain) derives from a study of cytomegalovirus exposure and HLA in healthy donors. Study-level results: As confirmed in vitro, three CMV-associated chains were specific for CMV antigens. The study labeled about 160 TCR beta chains cytomegalovirus-associated.

A roughly 120-subject validation cohort, separate from the approximately 670-subject first cohort, supplied the donors. As concerns this clone: What it binds is unknown.

TCRdb's copy holds only in-frame clones and misses some; the assay was immunoSEQ multiplex PCR. The table includes roughly 140,000 clones, about 88% detected once. The CDR3 consists of 16 residues. Trimming shortened V by 6 bases and J by 2 bases, and 20 bases separated the two germline ends. CDR1 is SGHTA, CDR2 FQGNSA, per germline. This clonotype was obtained from a woman aged 18-29 years in good health and CMV-seropositive. The sequenced sample was PBMCs. This rearrangement joins TRBV7-2 to TRBJ2-7; D gene uncertain. CDR3 loop: CASSPTRLKPTYEQYF. The CDR3 DNA sequence: TGTGCCAGCAGTCCTACGCGGCTCAAACCAACCTACGAGCAGTACTTC.